This TCR beta chain was sequenced during a study of blood T cell repertoires in COVID-19 (TCRdb year 2020). Some background on the complete study: Samples covering the acute and convalescent phases of COVID-19 were provided by collaborators in the United States, Italy and Spain. The repertoires were released in a freely available public database intended as a resource for research on the immune response to SARS-CoV-2. The dataset comprised deeply sampled blood TCRbeta repertoires from subjects exposed to, actively infected with, or recovered from COVID-19. The prospective study material was composed of cDNA or gDNA derived from T cells, B-cell-depleted T cells, or PBMCs. The sample metadata nearly always contained a de-identified subject ID, COVID-19 status, age in years and sex. Where available, HLA class I and class II types were obtained from metadata supplied by the sample provider rather than from assay-based typing. Samples were obtained from the ongoing ImmuneRACE study (first 160 participants) and from 950 to 1,500 subjects provided by 6 global collaborators.

CDR1 and CDR2, looked up from the germline V gene, are SGHAT and FQNNGV. V and J lose 5 bases and 9 bases, and a span of 13 bases separates them. Measured from the cysteine to the phenylalanine, the CDR3 is 12 residues long. The CDR3 DNA has 36 bases and is translated from base 1. TCRbeta CDR3 regions were amplified from genomic DNA by means of the immunoSEQ Assay, a bias-controlled multiplex PCR. The source study handled its data this way. Nucleated cell counts per sample were estimated from amplification of reference gene primers within the assay. To quantify the absolute abundance of each unique TCRbeta CDR3 rearrangement, sequence reads were collapsed and filtered. Productive Simpson clonality was computed per sample as the square root of Simpson's diversity index over productive rearrangements. This immuneACCESS table, as held by TCRdb, lists in-frame sequences with V and J called but not all clones. Of the missing ones, under half trace to an unresolved V gene in checked studies; the others have no known cause. V and J calls and clone size follow that table, whereas D and trimming were derived from the DNA. The sample table contains more than 150,000 clones; only one count was recorded for around 79% of them. The leading ten clones occupy roughly 12% of the sample.

Samples from volunteer blood donors who had recovered from COVID-19 were contributed by a second Seattle source. Each collaborating institution followed its own protocols to collect whole blood in K2EDTA tubes. For TCRbeta analysis, collaborator samples were shipped as frozen whole blood, as isolated PBMCs, or as DNA extracted from either sample type. With regard to this clone: What this receptor recognizes is not known. Per-base qualities were not stored, and no clone one base away is much larger.

The paper's findings and limits, for the study overall: Clinical and demographic metadata were provided uncurated, with the amount varying by source and participant.

Sequencing was carried out using peripheral blood. This chain is built from TRBV11-2 and TRBJ1-2, with the D gene call left open. The source of this sequence is a man aged 50-60 years who had recovered from COVID-19. The CDR3 protein sequence reads: CASSPYRFSYTF. The sequence in DNA is TGTGCCAGCAGCCCTTACCGGTTTAGCTACACCTTC.